This T cell receptor (beta chain) was observed in a study of T cell responses to AZD1222 COVID-19 vaccine. The germline V gene encodes CDR1 GTSNPN and CDR2 SVGIG (reference sequence). V was clipped by 3 bases and J by 7 bases, with 21 bases between them. CDR3 length: 15 amino acids. Produced via immunoSEQ multiplex PCR; TCRdb's table is partial and in-frame only. The data show 75,000 to 100,000 clones, with approximately 91% seen just once and around 2% held by the top ten. This material consisted of peripheral blood, taken on day 0 of AZD1222 vaccination. The chain joins TRBV30 to TRBJ1-2; D ambiguous. The receptor comes from an adult in good health. As DNA, the CDR3 is TGTGCCTGGAGCGCGAACTCAGGCGGTTTAGGTGGCTACACCTTC. It codes for CAWSANSGGLGGYTF.